This passage covers 6 T cell receptor beta chains from one sample sequenced in a study of CD8+ T cells in alopecia areata. Treatment of the sample: oral pan-JAK inhibitor, 5-10 mg twice daily. Following RNA extraction, reverse transcription yielded cDNA that acted as the sequencing template. Generated by immunoSEQ multiplex PCR, the TCRdb table keeps only in-frame clones and is missing some. The sample holds approximately 210,000 clones, approximately 47% seen once. The sample consisted of CD4+ T cells sorted from blood, taken around week 37, from a patient treated with tofacitinib. The receptors shown here come from a human donor with alopecia areata.

The chain recombines TRBV15 with TRBJ2-1; the match to TRBD2 covers 7 bases. The CDR3 has 15 residues. The trim removed 1 base at V and 5 bases at J, leaving 5 bases unmatched. CDR1 and CDR2 (germline): LNHNV, YYDKDF (reference sequence). The CDR3 DNA sequence: TGTGCCACCAGCAGAGCCCCGGGGACTAACAATGAGCAGTTCTTC. Translated, it gives CATSRAPGTNNEQFF.

The rearrangement links TRBV6-1 to TRBJ1-4; 7 positions match TRBD1. The CDR3 length is 14 residues. The germline CDR1 and CDR2 sequences are MNHNS and SASEGT. The trim removed 3 bases at V and 7 bases at J, leaving 5 bases unmatched. This CDR3 reads CASSEPPGGEKLFF. DNA for the CDR3: TGTGCCAGCAGTGAGCCTCCAGGGGGTGAAAAACTGTTTTTT.

The CDR3 region is CASSLEGWSSGYTF. Here the CDR3 DNA reads TGCGCCAGCAGCTTGGAGGGTTGGTCTTCGGGCTACACCTTC. This chain links TRBV5-1 with TRBJ1-2; D unresolved. The germline CDR1 and CDR2 sequences are SGHRS and YFSETQ. V shed 0 bases and J shed 8 bases, with 14 bases lying between them. The CDR3 totals 14 residues.

The J gene is TRBJ2-4, the V gene TRBV7-2; 12 bases are shared with TRBD1. Trimming removed 5 bases from V and 5 bases from J; junction bases left unmatched: 7. Per germline, CDR1 SGHTA and CDR2 FQGNSA. This CDR3 is 16 amino acids long. The DNA of the CDR3 is TGTGCCAGCAGCCCCACGGGACAGGGGGCGGAAAACATTCAGTACTTC. Its translation: CASSPTGQGAENIQYF.

The chain carries TRBV4-3 and TRBJ2-5; D remains ambiguous. V lost 1 base to trimming and J lost 7 bases, with 16 bases between them. The germline V gene encodes CDR1 LGHNA and CDR2 YSLEER. The CDR3 runs to 15 residues. CDR3 sequence reads: CASSQVVAQRGTQYF. The CDR3 bases are TGCGCCAGCAGCCAAGTAGTGGCACAACGCGGGACCCAGTACTTC.

The V call is TRBV5-1, the J call TRBJ2-3; 10 bases are a match to TRBD1. The trim removed 3 bases at V and 3 bases at J, leaving 4 bases unmatched. The CDR3 spans 15 residues. The germline V gene has CDR1 SGHRS and CDR2 YFSETQ. This CDR3 is CASSWGQGRTDTQYF. The CDR3 DNA sequence: TGCGCCAGCAGCTGGGGACAGGGGCGAACAGATACGCAGTATTTT.